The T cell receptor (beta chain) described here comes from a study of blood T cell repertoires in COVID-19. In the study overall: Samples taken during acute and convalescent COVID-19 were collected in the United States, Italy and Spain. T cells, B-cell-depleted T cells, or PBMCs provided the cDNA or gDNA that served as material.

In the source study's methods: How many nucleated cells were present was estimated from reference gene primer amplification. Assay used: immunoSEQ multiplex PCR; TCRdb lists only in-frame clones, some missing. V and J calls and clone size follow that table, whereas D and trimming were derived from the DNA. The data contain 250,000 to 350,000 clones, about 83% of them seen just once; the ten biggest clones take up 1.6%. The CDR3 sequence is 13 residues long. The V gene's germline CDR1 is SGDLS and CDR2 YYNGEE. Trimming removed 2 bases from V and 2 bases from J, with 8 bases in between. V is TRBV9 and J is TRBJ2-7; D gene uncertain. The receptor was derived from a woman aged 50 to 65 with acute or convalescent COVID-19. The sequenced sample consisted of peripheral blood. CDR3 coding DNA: TGTGCCAGCAGCGTCGGAGTTCCCTACGAGCAGTACTTC. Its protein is CASSVGVPYEQYF.